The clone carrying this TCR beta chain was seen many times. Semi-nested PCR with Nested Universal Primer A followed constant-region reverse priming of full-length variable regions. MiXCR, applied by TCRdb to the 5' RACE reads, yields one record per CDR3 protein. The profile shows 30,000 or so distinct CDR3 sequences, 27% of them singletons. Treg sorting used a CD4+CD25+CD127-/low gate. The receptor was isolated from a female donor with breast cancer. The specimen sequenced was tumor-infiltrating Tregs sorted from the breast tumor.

The CDR3 region has the DNA TGTGCCAGCAGTGACCGGCTTAACTATGGCTACACCTTC. It specifies CASSDRLNYGYTF. The chain is built from TRBV6-1 and TRBJ1-2; D is uncertain. The CDR3 is 13 amino acids. Germline CDR1 is MNHNS and CDR2 is SASEGT. V was trimmed by 3 bases and J by 1 base, leaving 6 bases between them.